The following is a TCR beta chain sequence with its context. Authors' analysis steps: Quantification of nucleated cells was approximated via reference gene primer amplification. Assay: immunoSEQ multiplex PCR; the TCRdb copy retains only in-frame clones and omits some. The D gene and trimming were derived from the DNA, and the V and J assignments and clone size from that table. The data show fewer than 150,000 clones, with more than 80% seen just once and under 2% held by the top ten. The data were taken from a study of blood T cell repertoires in COVID-19. Study overall: Samples taken during acute and convalescent COVID-19 were collected in the United States, Italy and Spain.

Exposed participants came across a COVID-19 case within 2 weeks before study entry. Germline CDR1 is GTSNPN and CDR2 is SVGIG (reference sequence). The CDR3 runs to 14 residues. The ends were cut back, 3 bases at V and 3 bases at J, with 11 bases in the middle. The chain joins TRBV30 to TRBJ2-2, with a possible D match to TRBD2 (6 bases). This clonotype was sampled from a young woman who had been exposed to COVID-19. Sequencing was performed on PBMCs or T cells enriched from blood (not recorded which). DNA of the CDR3: TGTGCCTGGAGGTCGGGAGTGTACACCGGGGAGCTGTTTTTT. Its translation is CAWRSGVYTGELFF. Complete variable domain (other parts from reference TRBV30 and TRBJ2-2): SQTIHQWPATLVQPVGSPLSLECTVEGTSNPNLYWYRQAAGRGLQLLFYSVGIGQISSEVPQNLSASRPQDRQFILSSKKLLLSDSGFYLCAWRSGVYTGELFFGEGSRLTVL.